The 29 T cell receptor beta chains in this list originate from one sample, sequenced in a study of T-cell memory formation after mild COVID-19. TCRdb re-derived calls from the 5' RACE reads in MiXCR, one entry per CDR3 protein. The table shows a few hundred thousand distinct CDR3 sequences, with about 21% occurring only once. The sequenced sample was PBMCs or a T cell subset sorted from them (not recorded which). The receptors shown here come from an adult woman who had mild COVID-19 (a few samples of this study predate the infection). Cell type and time point are not known.

The chain couples TRBV6-5 to TRBJ1-1; D is uncertain. This CDR3 has 13 residues. Trimming stripped 7 bases from V and 0 bases from J, with 9 bases between. The V gene's germline CDR1 is MNHEY and CDR2 SVGAGI. CDR3 loop: CASTVALNTEAFF. In nucleotides, the CDR3 is TGTGCCAGCACAGTCGCCTTGAACACTGAAGCTTTCTTT.

The chain recombines TRBV4-2 with TRBJ2-1; 7 bases map to TRBD2. CDR3 size: 17 residues. The V gene's germline CDR1 is LGHNA and CDR2 YNFKEQ. The trim removed 4 bases at V and 5 bases at J, leaving 14 bases unmatched. The chain's CDR3 is CASSLTTAVAGHNEQFF. In nucleotides, the CDR3 is TGTGCCAGCAGCCTAACAACCGCGGTAGCGGGCCACAATGAGCAGTTCTTC.

The chain joins TRBV30 to TRBJ2-1; either TRBD1 or TRBD2 may fit D (5 bases each). Trimming removed 1 base from V and 4 bases from J, with 17 bases in between. In germline, CDR1 is GTSNPN, CDR2 SVGIG (reference sequence). The CDR3 length is 16 residues. CDR3 nucleotides: TGTGCCTGGAGTGGGGACCAGGGAGTTGAGTACAATGAGCAGTTCTTC. Protein sequence: CAWSGDQGVEYNEQFF.

This clonotype was seen only a few times. The gene calls are TRBV5-1 and TRBJ2-1; tentative D call: TRBD1 (6 bases). Between the trimmed V and J ends, which lost 2 bases and 9 bases, there was a span of 18 bases. From germline, CDR1 is SGHRS and CDR2 YFSETQ. The CDR3 totals 15 residues. CDR3 protein: CASSLQGVGDGEQFF. The DNA for the CDR3 is TGCGCCAGCAGCTTACAGGGTGTTGGGGATGGTGAGCAGTTCTTC.

The sample holds many counts of this clonotype. The J gene is TRBJ2-1, the V gene TRBV7-9; D is unclear. The CDR3 extends over 12 amino acids. Germline V gene lookup returns CDR1 SEHNR and CDR2 FQNEAQ (reference sequence). V was trimmed by 6 bases and J by 7 bases, leaving 10 bases between them. CDR3 region: CASSSDRNEQFF. In nucleotides, the CDR3 is TGTGCCAGCAGTTCGGACCGGAATGAGCAGTTCTTC.

The V call is TRBV6-5, the J call TRBJ1-3; possibly TRBD1 for D (5 bases). In germline, CDR1 is MNHEY, CDR2 SVGAGI. This CDR3 is 15 amino acids long. The V end was cut by 2 bases, the J end by 0 bases, with 8 bases between. The CDR3 loop reads CASSYGARSGNTIYF. As DNA, the CDR3 is TGTGCCAGCAGTTACGGGGCCCGCTCTGGAAACACCATATATTTT.

The table lists this clonotype with a few counts. The rearrangement links TRBV5-1 to TRBJ2-5, with D possibly TRBD2 on 7 matching bases. V lost 2 bases to trimming and J lost 7 bases, with 15 bases between them. The CDR3 totals 14 residues. Germline V gene sequence: CDR1 SGHRS, CDR2 YFSETQ. The CDR3 coding sequence is TGCGCCAGCAGCTTAGGCGGGGGCACGGGGACCCAGTACTTC. Amino acid sequence: CASSLGGGTGTQYF.

This clonotype appeared a few times. The J gene is TRBJ1-1, the V gene TRBV5-6; weak D call: TRBD1 (6 bases). The length of the CDR3 is 19 residues. Trimming removed 4 bases from V and 0 bases from J, with 25 bases in between. CDR1 is SGHDT and CDR2 is YYEEEE in the germline V gene. The chain's CDR3 is CASSPPYRTGQLVNTEAFF. Written as DNA, the CDR3 is TGTGCCAGCAGCCCCCCCTACCGAACAGGGCAACTTGTGAACACTGAAGCTTTCTTT.

The sample holds a few counts of this clonotype. This rearrangement joins TRBV20-1 to TRBJ1-2; D is unclear. Per the germline V gene, CDR1 is DFQATT and CDR2 is SNEGSKA (reference sequence). V lost 1 base and J lost 1, with 4 bases in between. This CDR3 comprises 12 residues. The CDR3 loop reads CSARADNYGYTF. In DNA, the CDR3 is TGCAGTGCTAGAGCTGATAACTATGGCTACACCTTC.

This clonotype was seen a few times. The chain employs TRBV7-9 and TRBJ2-5, with D perhaps TRBD2 (6 bases). The CDR3 runs to 15 residues. CDR1 and CDR2 (germline): SEHNR, FQNEAQ (reference sequence). With 5 bases removed from V and 5 bases from J, the gap between germline ends came to 18 bases. CDR3 protein: CASSPRGGSLETQYF. CDR3 DNA: TGTGCCAGCAGCCCGCGGGGAGGTAGTTTGGAGACCCAGTACTTC.

This chain uses TRBV6-5 with TRBJ2-7; D ambiguous. The germline gives CDR1 MNHEY, CDR2 SVGAGI. Trimming pared 5 bases from V and 7 bases from J, leaving 12 bases between. The CDR3 has 12 amino acids. This CDR3 reads CASSPDEGEQYF. DNA for the CDR3: TGTGCCAGCAGTCCGGACGAAGGAGAGCAGTACTTC.

This clonotype came up a few times. This chain links TRBV7-9 with TRBJ2-3, with TRBD2 matching 10 bases. The V gene's germline CDR1 is SEHNR and CDR2 FQNEAQ (reference sequence). The CDR3 is 17 residues long. Unmatched junction bases numbered 12, after V lost 5 bases and J lost 4 bases. CDR3 coding DNA: TGTGCCAGCAGCGACCGGACTAGCGGAGGTTGGGCAGATACGCAGTATTTT. Translated: CASSDRTSGGWADTQYF.

This clonotype came up a few times. CDR3 region: CASSPGTTHEQYF. CDR3 coding DNA: TGTGCCAGCAGCCCCGGGACCACCCACGAGCAGTACTTC. The genes are TRBV11-1 and TRBJ2-7; D tentatively fits TRBD1 or TRBD2 (5 bases each). Trimming shortened V by 5 bases and J by 5 bases, and 13 bases separated the two germline ends. CDR1 and CDR2 from the germline V gene are SGHAT and FQDESV (reference sequence). CDR3 length equals 13 residues.

This clonotype was recorded a few times. V and J are TRBV7-6 and TRBJ2-2; TRBD2 might be the D (5 bases). The V gene's germline CDR1 is SGHVS and CDR2 FNYEAQ. The CDR3 contains 15 residues. V lost 1 base and J lost 3, with 9 bases in between. The CDR3 is CASSLGERHTGELFF. CDR3 in DNA: TGTGCCAGCAGCTTAGGGGAGCGGCACACCGGGGAGCTGTTTTTT.

The rearrangement joins TRBV9 to TRBJ1-1; no clear D gene. The germline V and J ends were trimmed by 0 bases and 4 bases, with 10 bases remaining between them. CDR3 length: 14 amino acids. Germline-derived CDR1 and CDR2 are SGDLS and YYNGEE. The CDR3 is CASSVVDPPTEAFF. CDR3 bases: TGTGCCAGCAGCGTAGTTGATCCCCCCACTGAAGCTTTCTTT.

This chain links TRBV7-2 with TRBJ2-7; D remains unclear. Deletions cut 2 bases from V and 6 bases from J, with 5 bases between. Germline values: CDR1 SGHTA, CDR2 FQGNSA. CDR3 length: 11 amino acids. CDR3 loop: CASSLSVEQYF. The CDR3 bases are TGTGCCAGCAGCTTATCGGTCGAGCAGTACTTC.

The rearrangement links TRBV2 to TRBJ2-7; unclear D gene. The germline gives CDR1 SNHLY, CDR2 FYNNEI. Deletions cut 10 bases from V and 0 bases from J, with 13 bases between. The CDR3 has 13 residues. CDR3 protein: CATMDENSYEQYF. CDR3 nucleotide sequence: TGTGCCACCATGGACGAGAACTCCTACGAGCAGTACTTC.

The V gene is TRBV7-9, the J gene TRBJ1-1; the D gene is possibly TRBD1 (5 bases). The germline CDR1 and CDR2 sequences are SEHNR and FQNEAQ (reference sequence). Trimming took off 6 bases at V and 3 bases at J, with 14 bases between the two ends. This CDR3 spans 14 amino acids. DNA for the CDR3: TGTGCCAGCAGGGAGGGGATGAAGGACACTGAAGCTTTCTTT. It is translated as CASREGMKDTEAFF.

The rearrangement joins TRBV9 to TRBJ1-5; no firm D call. The germline gives CDR1 SGDLS, CDR2 YYNGEE. CDR3 length: 13 residues. With 4 bases removed from V and 1 base from J, the gap between germline ends came to 6 bases. The CDR3 loop is CASSLQSNQPQHF. In DNA form, the CDR3 reads TGTGCCAGCAGCTTGCAGAGCAATCAGCCCCAGCATTTT.

V and J are TRBV20-1 and TRBJ2-4; D tentatively reads TRBD1 or TRBD2 (5 bases each). CDR3 length: 15 amino acids. Germline V gene lookup returns CDR1 DFQATT and CDR2 SNEGSKA (reference sequence). Trimming took 5 bases from V and 0 from J, leaving 14 bases between them. CDR3 DNA: TGCAGTGCTGACCTGGGGGTATTAGCCAAAAACATTCAGTACTTC. Translation: CSADLGVLAKNIQYF.

This clonotype has only a few counts. The V and J genes are TRBV2 and TRBJ1-2; 11 bases match TRBD1. After removal of 4 bases from V and 4 bases from J, the junction contained 2 bases not matched to a gene. Germline V CDR1 and CDR2: SNHLY, FYNNEI. This CDR3 has 14 residues. CDR3 loop: CASSAGTGGYGYTF. CDR3 DNA: TGTGCCAGCAGTGCCGGGACAGGGGGCTATGGCTACACCTTC.

The chain links TRBV25-1 to TRBJ2-7, with D tentatively TRBD1 or TRBD2 (5 bases each). Germline lookup yields CDR1 MGHDK and CDR2 SYGVNS. The CDR3 totals 15 residues. V was pared by 5 bases and J by 6 bases, with 20 bases between. The CDR3 spells CASSPPWGPPGEQYF. CDR3 coding DNA: TGTGCCAGCAGTCCACCTTGGGGACCCCCTGGCGAGCAGTACTTC.

The V call is TRBV12-3 or TRBV12-4, the J call TRBJ1-4; possible D gene TRBD1, 5 bases. V dropped 6 bases and J dropped 7 bases, with 9 bases sitting between them. The CDR3 has 12 residues. The DNA for the CDR3 is TGTGCCAGCAGCTGGGGGGGTGAAAAACTGTTTTTT. Translated, it gives CASSWGGEKLFF.

The V call is TRBV5-6, the J call TRBJ1-1; TRBD1 matches at 8 bases. CDR3 length: 15 amino acids. The trim removed 0 bases at V and 7 bases at J, leaving 8 bases unmatched. The V gene's germline CDR1 is SGHDT and CDR2 YYEEEE. The CDR3 sequence is CASSLVGQVTNEAFF. The CDR3 DNA follows: TGTGCCAGCAGCTTGGTGGGACAGGTGACAAATGAAGCTTTCTTT.

This clonotype came up a few times. The rearrangement joins TRBV6-1 to TRBJ1-4; 8 positions agree with TRBD1. J gave up 4 bases and V 3 bases, and 4 bases lay outside the gene matches. Germline CDR1 and CDR2: MNHNS and SASEGT. The CDR3 runs to 15 residues. This chain's CDR3 is CASSEPGQDNEKLFF. The CDR3 DNA sequence: TGTGCCAGCAGTGAGCCGGGACAGGATAATGAAAAACTGTTTTTT.

This clonotype was recorded at least ten times. This chain joins TRBV30 and TRBJ2-5, with a weak D call TRBD2 (5 bases). The V gene's germline CDR1 is GTSNPN and CDR2 SVGIG (reference sequence). The CDR3 runs 13 residues. V gave up 5 bases and J gave up 3 bases, with 13 bases separating them. The CDR3 region is CAWGGQSKETQYF. For the CDR3, the DNA is TGTGCCTGGGGCGGGCAGTCAAAAGAGACCCAGTACTTC.

There are a few counts of this clonotype. The genes are TRBV10-2 and TRBJ2-1; TRBD2 agrees at 9 bases. Germline V gene data show CDR1 as WSHSY and CDR2 as SAAADI. The CDR3 consists of 15 residues. Trimming cost V 5 bases and J 7 bases; bases outside gene matches: 9. CDR3 protein: CASSFVAGAGNEQFF. CDR3 nucleotide sequence: TGCGCCAGCAGTTTCGTAGCGGGAGCAGGTAATGAGCAGTTCTTC.

This clonotype was detected a few times. The V gene is TRBV28, the J gene TRBJ2-7; TRBD1 matches 7 bases. The CDR3 is 15 amino acids. Germline V gives CDR1 MDHEN, CDR2 SYDVKM. J was trimmed by 3 bases and V by 2 bases; bases with no gene match: 7. The CDR3 DNA sequence: TGTGCCAGCAGTTTAGGGACAACAGGGGACTACGAGCAGTACTTC. Protein sequence: CASSLGTTGDYEQYF. The full variable domain, with the rest looked up from reference TRBV28 and TRBJ2-7, is DVKVTQSSRYLVKRTGEKVFLECVQDMDHENMFWYRQDPGLGLRLIYFSYDVKMKEKGDIPEGYSVSREKKERFSLILESASTNQTSMYLCASSLGTTGDYEQYFGPGTRLTVT.

This clonotype was seen a few times. CDR3 protein: CASSLRSGANTEAFF. The CDR3 bases are TGTGCCAGCAGCTTACGTTCGGGGGCTAACACTGAAGCTTTCTTT. The V and J genes are TRBV7-3 and TRBJ1-1; perhaps TRBD1 as D (6 bases). The CDR3 has 15 amino acids. The V gene lost 2 bases and the J gene lost 2 bases, with 12 bases spanning the gap. Germline V CDR1 and CDR2: SGHTA, FQGTGA.